These T cell receptor beta chains were read from a single sample in a study of response to subunit inactivated influenza vaccine. TCRdb re-called the RT-PCR reads through MiXCR, storing one row per CDR3 protein. The sample shows 250,000 to 350,000 distinct CDR3 sequences, about 20% of them seen only once. This specimen consisted of PBMCs from blood, obtained less than 22 months after vaccination. These receptors were obtained from a man aged 50 to 69 who received an inactivated influenza vaccine. Both conserved end residues are part of each CDR3. D genes are given only for firm matches. The listing skips clone size in some rows; elsewhere it reads once, few, many or a size class.

CDR3nt,CDR3aa,d_gene,j_gene,abundance,v_gene
TGTGCCAGCACACCCACCCCCTGGCAGTTGATAGCCAAAAACATTCAGTACTTC,CASTPTPWQLIAKNIQYF,.,TRBJ2-4,few,TRBV7-8
TGTGCCAGCAGCCTCGCTACTAATTCACCCCTCCACTTT,CASSLATNSPLHF,.,TRBJ1-6,few,TRBV7-8
TGCGCCAGCAGCTTGGGACTACAGGGGGCAAGGGGCACTGAAGCTTTCTTT,CASSLGLQGARGTEAFF,TRBD1,TRBJ1-1,few,TRBV5-1
TGCGCCAGCAGTAGCGGGGGAACGAACACCGGGGAGCTGTTTTTT,CASSSGGTNTGELFF,TRBD2,TRBJ2-2,.,TRBV4-3
TGCACCAGCAGTCGACAGGGAACGGCTTTCGGTGAAGCTTTCTTT,CTSSRQGTAFGEAFF,TRBD1,TRBJ1-1,.,TRBV27
TGCAGTGCTAGAGATTATGGACTGTTGAACACTGAAGCTTTCTTT,CSARDYGLLNTEAFF,.,TRBJ1-1,.,TRBV20-1
TGCAGTGCAAGGACTAGCGGGGGGTTCAATGAGCAGTTCTTC,CSARTSGGFNEQFF,TRBD2,TRBJ2-1,.,TRBV20-1
TGTGCCAGCAGGATCCTAGCGGGAGGTGGTGATGAGCAGTTCTTC,CASRILAGGGDEQFF,TRBD2,TRBJ2-1,.,TRBV12-3/TRBV12-4
TGTGCCAGCACCGCCCTCCCGGGCGCCACTGAAGCTTTCTTT,CASTALPGATEAFF,.,TRBJ1-1,few,TRBV2
TGTGCCAGCAGCCAGAGGACAGGGGGCAACGAGCAGTACTTC,CASSQRTGGNEQYF,TRBD1,TRBJ2-7,.,TRBV7-2
TGTGCCAGCAGCAAAAGGTGTCCTTCCGGGACATATGGTTATAATTCACCCCTCCACTTT,CASSKRCPSGTYGYNSPLHF,.,TRBJ1-6,.,TRBV21-1
TGCAGTGCTAGGGGACAGGGTCCGAACACTGAAGCTTTCTTT,CSARGQGPNTEAFF,TRBD1,TRBJ1-1,.,TRBV20-1
TGTGCCAGCAGTTTACGGCACCCAACTCAGTACTTC,CASSLRHPTQYF,.,TRBJ2-4,few,TRBV12-3/TRBV12-4
TGCGCCAGCAGTGAGGCTAGCGGTCCCGGTAATACGCAGTATTTT,CASSEASGPGNTQYF,TRBD2,TRBJ2-3,few,TRBV10-2
TGTGCCAGCAGCTTGATCGGAATTGCTAATGAAAAACTGTTTTTT,CASSLIGIANEKLFF,.,TRBJ1-4,few,TRBV5-6
TGTGCCAGCAGGCGGGACAGGGAACACGAGCAGTACTTC,CASRRDREHEQYF,TRBD1,TRBJ2-7,.,TRBV6-1
TGTGCCAGTAGTTCCCCGGGACAGGGCACAGATACGCAGTATTTT,CASSSPGQGTDTQYF,TRBD1,TRBJ2-3,few,TRBV28
TGTGCCAGCAGCTTACGAATTGTGTCGGCGGACAGGGGGTATGAAAAACTGTTTTTT,CASSLRIVSADRGYEKLFF,TRBD1,TRBJ1-4,.,TRBV11-2
TGTGCCACCGAGGAGACCCAGTACTTC,CATEETQYF,.,TRBJ2-5,.,TRBV10-3
TGCAGTGCTCCCCTGCCAGGGATGGTCGGCGAGCAGTACTTC,CSAPLPGMVGEQYF,.,TRBJ2-7,.,TRBV20-1
TGTGCCAGCAGCCTACTTCCGGGGGGGACCGATGAGCAGTTCTTC,CASSLLPGGTDEQFF,TRBD2,TRBJ2-1,few,TRBV4-2
TGCAGTGCTAGAGGTGCAAGTAATTCACCCCTCCACTTT,CSARGASNSPLHF,.,TRBJ1-6,.,TRBV20-1
TGCAGCGGACGGGACAGGGGGCGCGTTGAGACCCAGTACTTC,CSGRDRGRVETQYF,TRBD1,TRBJ2-5,.,TRBV29-1
TGTGCCAGCACCGGGGGGGAGAGCACTGAAGCTTTCTTT,CASTGGESTEAFF,.,TRBJ1-1,few,TRBV13
TGCAGTGCCCAGGACACCTACGAGCAGTACTTC,CSAQDTYEQYF,.,TRBJ2-7,.,TRBV20-1
TGTGCCAGCAGCTTAGCTACGCTTAATGAAAAACTGTTTTTT,CASSLATLNEKLFF,.,TRBJ1-4,few,TRBV11-2
TGCGCCAGCATGAGACCTTCGGAGGGTAAGCAGTACTTC,CASMRPSEGKQYF,.,TRBJ2-7,.,TRBV10-2
TGTGCCAGCAGCTCCGAACAAAACAGGTCGAATTCACCCCTCCACTTT,CASSSEQNRSNSPLHF,.,TRBJ1-6,few,TRBV7-6
TGTGCCAGCAGCCAGGGTACTAACTATGGCTACACCTTC,CASSQGTNYGYTF,.,TRBJ1-2,few,TRBV3-1
TGTGCCAGCAGCTTAGTGTTGTTCGGGGGAGAGACCCAGTACTTC,CASSLVLFGGETQYF,.,TRBJ2-5,.,TRBV7-9
TGTGCCAGCAGCCCCCAGGGAACCTATAATTCACCCCTCCACTTT,CASSPQGTYNSPLHF,.,TRBJ1-6,.,TRBV3-1
TGTGCCAGCAGTTACTCGTCGACAGGCCGCTATGGCTACACCTTC,CASSYSSTGRYGYTF,.,TRBJ1-2,few,TRBV6-5
TGTGCCAGCAGCTTAGGGGGACTAGCGGGAACCAATGAGCAGTTCTTC,CASSLGGLAGTNEQFF,TRBD2,TRBJ2-1,.,TRBV7-2
TGTGCCAGCAGCGCGGTTTTCCAAGAGACCCAGTACTTC,CASSAVFQETQYF,.,TRBJ2-5,few,TRBV7-9
TGTGCCAGCAGTGAATCAGCGGGAGAGGGCGGCACAGATACGCAGTATTTT,CASSESAGEGGTDTQYF,TRBD2,TRBJ2-3,many,TRBV6-4
TGTGCCAGCTCATCTGAATCAAGGACAAACACTGAAGCTTTCTTT,CASSSESRTNTEAFF,.,TRBJ1-1,many,TRBV18
TGCGCCAGCAGCTTGGCGGTAGCGGACTTCTCCTACAATGAGCAGTTCTTC,CASSLAVADFSYNEQFF,.,TRBJ2-1,.,TRBV5-1
TGTGCCAGCAGTAGCAACAGGGGTCCCTACGAGCAGTACTTC,CASSSNRGPYEQYF,TRBD1,TRBJ2-7,few,TRBV6-1
TGTGCCAGCAGCGTGGGACAGGGTTCTTACGAGCAGTACTTC,CASSVGQGSYEQYF,TRBD1,TRBJ2-7,many,TRBV27
TGTGCCAGCAGTTACTCGGTACCCGGGAGAGCTTTCTTT,CASSYSVPGRAFF,.,TRBJ1-1,.,TRBV6-2/TRBV6-3
TGTGCCACCAGCAGAGATTGGGGGAGGGGGTACAATGAGCAGTTCTTC,CATSRDWGRGYNEQFF,.,TRBJ2-1,.,TRBV15
TGTGCCAGCACCTTGACAGGGGAATACGGCTACACCTTC,CASTLTGEYGYTF,TRBD1,TRBJ1-2,few,TRBV7-9
TGTGCCAGCAGCTTAGCCCGGGGCTCCTACGAGCAGTACTTC,CASSLARGSYEQYF,.,TRBJ2-7,.,TRBV7-2
TGTGCCATCAGTGAGACGGCAGTTTCACCCCTCCACTTT,CAISETAVSPLHF,.,TRBJ1-6,.,TRBV10-3
TGCAGTGCTAGAGGGATTTCAGCGGGATACAATGAGCAGTTCTTC,CSARGISAGYNEQFF,TRBD2,TRBJ2-1,few,TRBV20-1
TGTGCCAGCAGCTTGAAGGGCGTGAACACTGAAGCTTTCTTT,CASSLKGVNTEAFF,.,TRBJ1-1,many,TRBV7-9
TGCGCCAGCAGCCAGGACGGCAGGGAAGGGTCACCCCTCCACTTT,CASSQDGREGSPLHF,.,TRBJ1-6,once,TRBV4-1
TGCGCCAGCAGCCAAGATCGCAGGCGAAACACTGAAGCTTTCTTT,CASSQDRRRNTEAFF,.,TRBJ1-1,.,TRBV4-3
TGTGCCATCAGTGCGGGACAGCACCCCTATCGCTACACCTTC,CAISAGQHPYRYTF,TRBD1,TRBJ1-2,.,TRBV10-3
TGCGCCAGCAGCTCCACCCCGGGACAGGGAATCGCCTATAATTCACCCCTCCACTTT,CASSSTPGQGIAYNSPLHF,TRBD1,TRBJ1-6,.,TRBV5-1
TGTGCCAGCAGCTTCGTCCAGGATGAGACCCAGTACTTC,CASSFVQDETQYF,.,TRBJ2-5,many,TRBV5-4
TGTGCCAGCAGCTTAGAGTGGTCGGACTATGGCTACACCTTC,CASSLEWSDYGYTF,.,TRBJ1-2,few,TRBV7-2
TGTGCCAGCAGTTACTCACTCCGGGCCGCAAATTCACCCCTCCACTTT,CASSYSLRAANSPLHF,.,TRBJ1-6,.,TRBV6-5
TGCAGTGCTAGTCTATCGAACACCGGGGAGCTGTTTTTT,CSASLSNTGELFF,.,TRBJ2-2,.,TRBV20-1
TGTGCCACCAGCGGAAGGACAGGGGTAAACACTGAAGCTTTCTTT,CATSGRTGVNTEAFF,TRBD1,TRBJ1-1,many,TRBV15